These 13 T cell receptor beta chains share one sample of origin, sequenced in a study of shared clonotypes between healthy human individuals. This table comes from immunoSEQ multiplex PCR, and its TCRdb copy is limited to in-frame clones, with some not included. The sample holds about 380,000 clones, roughly 96% seen once. Sequenced material: memory CD8+ T cells sorted from blood. Subset of the sample: CD45RO+ cells pooled with CCR7-negative TemRA cells. The receptors were sampled from a man aged 30 to 39 in good health.

The chain is built from TRBV11-2 and TRBJ2-3, with a tentative D call TRBD2 (6 bases). Trimming pared 4 bases from V and 4 bases from J, leaving 6 bases between. The V gene's germline CDR1 is SGHAT and CDR2 FQNNGV. The length of the CDR3 is 12 residues. The CDR3 region has the DNA TGTGCCAGCAGCTCGGGAGCAGATACGCAGTATTTT. Translation: CASSSGADTQYF. The full variable domain, in which reference TRBV11-2 and TRBJ2-3 provide the parts outside the CDR3, is EAGVAQSPRYKIIEKRQSVAFWCNPISGHATLYWYQQILGQGPKLLIQFQNNGVVDDSQLPKDRFSAERLKGVDSTLKIQPAKLEDSAVYLCASSSGADTQYFGPGTRLTVL.

The chain carries TRBV30 and TRBJ2-5, with D perhaps matching TRBD2 (6 bases). The CDR3 covers 14 residues. Germline values: CDR1 GTSNPN, CDR2 SVGIG (reference sequence). With 2 bases removed from V and 4 bases from J, the gap between germline ends came to 14 bases. In DNA form, the CDR3 reads TGTGCCTGGAGTTGGGGGGTCCGGCGAGAGACCCAGTACTTC. Residues: CAWSWGVRRETQYF.

This sequence joins TRBV28 and TRBJ2-7; 9 positions match TRBD1. The V gene end was trimmed by 5 bases and the J gene end by 3 bases; junction bases not matched to a gene: 8. Germline values: CDR1 MDHEN, CDR2 SYDVKM. The CDR3 has 15 residues. The CDR3 DNA reads TGTGCCAGCAGTCGACCCGGGACAGGGAGCTACGAGCAGTACTTC. Protein: CASSRPGTGSYEQYF.

CDR3 loop: CASSPDRGNQPQHF. In nucleotides, the CDR3 is TGTGCCAGCAGTCCGGACAGGGGCAATCAGCCCCAGCATTTT. V gene TRBV6-5 combines with J gene TRBJ1-5; 8 bases line up with TRBD1. Germline V CDR1 and CDR2: MNHEY, SVGAGI. V lost 5 bases, J lost 2 bases, and 2 bases stayed unmatched. The CDR3 contains 14 residues.

This clone was found once. This rearrangement joins TRBV10-3 to TRBJ2-1; D perhaps matches TRBD2 (6 bases). Germline V gene sequence: CDR1 ENHRY, CDR2 SYGVKD. CDR3 length equals 14 residues. V gave up 4 bases and J gave up 0 bases, with 7 bases separating them. CDR3 in DNA: TGTGCCATCAGTGTTAGCGGCTCCTACAATGAGCAGTTCTTC. Residues: CAISVSGSYNEQFF.

Comment on this clone: Distinct nucleotide sequences in the sample also encode this CDR3. V gene TRBV30 combines with J gene TRBJ2-1; 7 bases match TRBD2. The length of the CDR3 is 15 residues. V shed 0 bases and J 3 bases; nucleotides not matched to a gene: 5. The V gene's germline CDR1 is GTSNPN and CDR2 SVGIG (reference sequence). The CDR3 bases are TGTGCCTGGAGTGTACTGGGCGGGAGCTACAATGAGCAGTTCTTC. It codes for CAWSVLGGSYNEQFF. The whole variable domain, remainder taken from reference TRBV30 and TRBJ2-1, is SQTIHQWPATLVQPVGSPLSLECTVEGTSNPNLYWYRQAAGRGLQLLFYSVGIGQISSEVPQNLSASRPQDRQFILSSKKLLLSDSGFYLCAWSVLGGSYNEQFFGPGTRLTVL.

Worth noting for this clone: One end of the junction is discordant with germline, which a read error may explain. Additional DNA sequences in this sample encode the identical CDR3. The V gene is TRBV20-1, the J gene TRBJ1-1; the D is unclear. CDR1 and CDR2 (germline): DFQATT, SNEGSKA (reference sequence). This CDR3 is built from 11 residues. CDR3 region: CSAGSVTEAFF. Here the CDR3 DNA reads TGTAGTGCTGGTTCGGTCACTGAAGCTTTCTTT.

This chain joins TRBV20-1 and TRBJ2-1; no reliable D call. The length of the CDR3 is 11 residues. With 6 bases removed from V and 7 bases from J, the gap between germline ends came to 10 bases. Germline values: CDR1 DFQATT, CDR2 SNEGSKA (reference sequence). The CDR3 reads CSAPQGNEQFF. The CDR3 region has the DNA TGCAGTGCCCCTCAAGGTAATGAGCAGTTCTTC.

This sequence joins TRBV30 and TRBJ2-3; D may be TRBD2 (8 bases). Germline CDR1 is GTSNPN and CDR2 is SVGIG (reference sequence). The V gene lost 7 bases and the J gene lost 2 bases, with 16 bases spanning the gap. The CDR3 is 14 residues long. The CDR3 DNA sequence: TGTGCCTCCGGGGGGGACAGAGACACAGATACGCAGTATTTT. Its protein is CASGGDRDTDTQYF.

The rearrangement joins TRBV28 to TRBJ2-1, with D perhaps matching TRBD1 or TRBD2 (5 bases each). The CDR3 totals 17 residues. Germline CDR1 and CDR2: MDHEN and SYDVKM. With 7 bases removed from V and 8 bases from J, the gap between germline ends came to 27 bases. The CDR3 sequence is CASKSKLDHWGTDEQFF. The DNA for the CDR3 is TGTGCCAGCAAGTCCAAACTAGATCATTGGGGCACGGATGAGCAGTTCTTC.

The rearrangement uses TRBV28 and TRBJ1-3; 7 bases map to TRBD1. CDR1 is MDHEN, CDR2 SYDVKM, per germline. CDR3 length equals 15 residues. Germline trimming cut 5 bases from V and 8 bases from J; bases unmatched to any gene: 12. The CDR3 DNA sequence: TGTGCCAGCAGTCCAAGGGGGCAGGGCTTAGACACCATATATTTT. It is translated as CASSPRGQGLDTIYF.

The chain couples TRBV7-6 to TRBJ2-7; D remains unclear. The germline V gene has CDR1 SGHVS and CDR2 FNYEAQ. V was cut by 5 bases and J by 3 bases, with 8 bases left in between. The length of the CDR3 is 12 residues. The CDR3: CASSKDGYEQYF. The DNA of the CDR3 is TGTGCCAGCAGCAAGGACGGCTACGAGCAGTACTTC.

The chain couples TRBV28 to TRBJ2-7, with TRBD2 identical over 11 bases. The germline CDR1 and CDR2 sequences are MDHEN and SYDVKM. The V and J ends lost 7 bases and 3 bases, in that order; junction bases with no gene match: 8. The CDR3 contains 15 residues. CDR3 sequence: CASTLFTSGSYEQYF. The CDR3 nucleotides read TGTGCCAGCACCCTCTTTACTAGCGGGAGCTACGAGCAGTACTTC.